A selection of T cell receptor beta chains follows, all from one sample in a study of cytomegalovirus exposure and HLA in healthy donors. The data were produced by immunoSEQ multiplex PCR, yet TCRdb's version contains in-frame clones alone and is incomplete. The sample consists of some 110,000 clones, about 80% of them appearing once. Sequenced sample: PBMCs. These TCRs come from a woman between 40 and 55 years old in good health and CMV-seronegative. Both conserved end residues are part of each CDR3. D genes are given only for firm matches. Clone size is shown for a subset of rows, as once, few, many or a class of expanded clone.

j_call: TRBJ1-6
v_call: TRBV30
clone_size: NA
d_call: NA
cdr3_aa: CAWSLRRGQSSYNSPLHF
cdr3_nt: TGTGCCTGGAGTCTACGAAGAGGACAGTCCTCCTATAATTCACCCCTCCACTTT

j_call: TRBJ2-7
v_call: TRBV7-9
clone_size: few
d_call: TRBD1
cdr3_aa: CASSLEAAGGSYEQYF
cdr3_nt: TGTGCCAGCAGCTTAGAAGCCGCAGGGGGCTCCTACGAGCAGTACTTC

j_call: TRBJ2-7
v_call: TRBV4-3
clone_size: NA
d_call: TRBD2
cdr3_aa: CASSPGGGGGYEQYF
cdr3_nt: TGCGCCAGCAGCCCCGGGGGTGGGGGGGGCTACGAGCAGTACTTC

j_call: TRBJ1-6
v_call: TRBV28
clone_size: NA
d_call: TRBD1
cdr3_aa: CASSLPPTGENSPLHF
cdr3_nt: TGTGCCAGCAGTTTACCCCCGACAGGGGAGAATTCACCCCTCCACTTT

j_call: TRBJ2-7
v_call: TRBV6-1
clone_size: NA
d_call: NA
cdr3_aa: CASSPEDWLSYEQYF
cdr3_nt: TGTGCCAGCAGTCCCGAAGACTGGCTCTCCTACGAGCAGTACTTC

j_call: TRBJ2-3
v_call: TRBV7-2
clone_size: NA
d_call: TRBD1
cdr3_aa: CASSDRTGADTQYF
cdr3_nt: TGTGCCAGCAGCGACCGGACAGGGGCAGATACGCAGTATTTT

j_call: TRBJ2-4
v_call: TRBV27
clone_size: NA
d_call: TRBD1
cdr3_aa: CASSPGVGGSIQYF
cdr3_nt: TGTGCCAGCAGCCCCGGGGTAGGGGGCAGCATTCAGTACTTC

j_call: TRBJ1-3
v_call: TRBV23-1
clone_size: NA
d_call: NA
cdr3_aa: CASSPPGRGAAGNTIYF
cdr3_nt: TGCGCCAGCAGTCCCCCGGGGCGGGGGGCCGCTGGAAACACCATATATTTT

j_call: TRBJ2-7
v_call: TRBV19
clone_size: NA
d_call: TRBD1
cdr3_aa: CASSTWTGGPYEQYF
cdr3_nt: TGTGCCAGTAGTACCTGGACAGGGGGCCCCTACGAGCAGTACTTC

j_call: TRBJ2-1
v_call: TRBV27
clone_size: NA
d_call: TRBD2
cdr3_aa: CVSSLYGGSSYNEQFF
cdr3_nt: TGTGTCAGCAGTTTATACGGGGGGAGCTCCTACAATGAGCAGTTCTTC

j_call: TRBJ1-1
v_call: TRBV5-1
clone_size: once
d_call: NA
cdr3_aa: CASSLDRSVEAFF
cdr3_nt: TGCGCCAGCAGCTTGGACAGGTCGGTTGAAGCTTTCTTT

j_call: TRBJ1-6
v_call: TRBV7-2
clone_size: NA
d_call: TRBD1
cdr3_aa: CASSLEGQDNSPLHF
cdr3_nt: TGTGCCAGCAGCTTAGAGGGACAGGACAATTCACCCCTCCACTTT

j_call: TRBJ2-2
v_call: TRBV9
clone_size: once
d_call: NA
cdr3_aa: CASSVGGHGELFF
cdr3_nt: TGTGCCAGCAGCGTCGGGGGGCACGGGGAGCTGTTTTTT

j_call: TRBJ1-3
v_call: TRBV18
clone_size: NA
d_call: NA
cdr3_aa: CASSPVTHSGNTIYF
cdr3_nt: TGTGCCAGCTCACCCGTGACACACTCTGGAAACACCATATATTTT

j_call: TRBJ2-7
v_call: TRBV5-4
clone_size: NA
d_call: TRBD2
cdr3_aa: CASSPAGGQTRGEQYF
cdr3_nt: TGTGCCAGCAGTCCAGCGGGGGGCCAAACACGAGGCGAGCAGTACTTC

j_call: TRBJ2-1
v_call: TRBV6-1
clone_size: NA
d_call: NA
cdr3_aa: CASRGGGGPANEQFF
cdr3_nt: TGTGCCAGCAGGGGAGGGGGAGGGCCCGCCAATGAGCAGTTCTTC

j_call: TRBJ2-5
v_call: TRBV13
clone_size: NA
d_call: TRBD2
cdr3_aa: CASSRARAQREFGETQYF
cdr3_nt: TGTGCCAGCAGCCGCGCCCGGGCCCAGCGGGAGTTTGGAGAGACCCAGTACTTC

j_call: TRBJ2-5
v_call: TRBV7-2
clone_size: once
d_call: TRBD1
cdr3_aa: CASSWGQGAIGQYF
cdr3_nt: TGTGCCAGCAGCTGGGGACAGGGGGCAATCGGGCAGTACTTC

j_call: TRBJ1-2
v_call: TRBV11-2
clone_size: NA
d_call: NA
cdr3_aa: CASSLGTANYGYTF
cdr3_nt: TGTGCCAGCAGCTTAGGGACAGCTAACTATGGCTACACCTTC

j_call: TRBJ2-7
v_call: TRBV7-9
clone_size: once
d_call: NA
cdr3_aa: CASSWLRRGSYEQYF
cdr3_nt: TGTGCCAGCAGCTGGCTCAGGCGGGGCTCCTACGAGCAGTACTTC

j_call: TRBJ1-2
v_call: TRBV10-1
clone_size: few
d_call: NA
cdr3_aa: CASSGPGVYGYTF
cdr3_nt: TGCGCCAGCAGTGGTCCAGGGGTCTATGGCTACACCTTC

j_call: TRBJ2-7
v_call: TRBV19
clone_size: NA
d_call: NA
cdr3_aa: CASSGGRRGSVYEQYF
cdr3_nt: TGTGCCAGTAGTGGGGGTCGGAGGGGATCGGTCTACGAGCAGTACTTC

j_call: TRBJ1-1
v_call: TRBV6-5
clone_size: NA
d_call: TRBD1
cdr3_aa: CASFVQGVTNTEAFF
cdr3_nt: TGTGCCAGCTTCGTCCAGGGGGTAACGAACACTGAAGCTTTCTTT

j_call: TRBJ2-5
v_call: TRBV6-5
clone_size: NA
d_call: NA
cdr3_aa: CASSYPAGETQYF
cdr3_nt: TGTGCCAGCAGTTATCCCGCCGGGGAGACCCAGTACTTC

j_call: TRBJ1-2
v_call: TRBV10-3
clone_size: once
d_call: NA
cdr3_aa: CAISESAGNPDLTNYGYTF
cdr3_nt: TGTGCCATCAGTGAGTCAGCAGGGAACCCCGACTTAACTAACTATGGCTACACCTTC

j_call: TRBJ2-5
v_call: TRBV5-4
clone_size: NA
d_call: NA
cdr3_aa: CASSLRASRETQYF
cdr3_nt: TGTGCCAGCAGCTTGCGAGCTAGCCGGGAGACCCAGTACTTC

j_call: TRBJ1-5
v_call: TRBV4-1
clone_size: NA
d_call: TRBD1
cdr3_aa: CASSQRTGSLNQPQHF
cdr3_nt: TGCGCCAGCAGCCAAAGGACAGGGTCCCTCAATCAGCCCCAGCATTTT

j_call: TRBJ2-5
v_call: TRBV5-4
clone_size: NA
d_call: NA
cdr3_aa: CASSSSNRETQYF
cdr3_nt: TGTGCCAGCAGCTCGTCCAATCGGGAGACCCAGTACTTC

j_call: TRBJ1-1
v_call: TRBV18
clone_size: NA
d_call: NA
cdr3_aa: CASFPVQNTEAFF
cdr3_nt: TGTGCCAGCTTTCCGGTTCAGAACACTGAAGCTTTCTTT

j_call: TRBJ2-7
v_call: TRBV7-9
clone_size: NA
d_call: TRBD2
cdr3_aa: CSSSPLSSGLYYEQYF
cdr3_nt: TGTTCCAGCAGCCCCTTATCTAGCGGACTTTACTACGAGCAGTACTTC

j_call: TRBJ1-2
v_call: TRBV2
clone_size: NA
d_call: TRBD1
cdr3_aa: CASLLIGTGNGGYTF
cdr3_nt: TGTGCCAGCCTACTTATCGGGACAGGGAATGGAGGCTACACCTTC

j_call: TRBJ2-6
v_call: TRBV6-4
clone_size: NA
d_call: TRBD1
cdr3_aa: CASSPTGQGSSGANVLTF
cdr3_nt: TGTGCCAGCAGTCCGACGGGACAGGGTTCTTCTGGGGCCAACGTCCTGACTTTC

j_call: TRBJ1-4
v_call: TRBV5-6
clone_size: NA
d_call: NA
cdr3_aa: CASSSSLDRLNEKLFF
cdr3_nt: TGTGCCAGCAGCTCGTCCCTAGACAGGCTTAATGAAAAACTGTTTTTT

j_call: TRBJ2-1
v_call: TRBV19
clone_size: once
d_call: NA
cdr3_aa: CASRDRGGGVGVEQFF
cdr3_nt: TGTGCCAGTAGGGACCGTGGGGGGGGCGTTGGCGTTGAGCAGTTCTTC

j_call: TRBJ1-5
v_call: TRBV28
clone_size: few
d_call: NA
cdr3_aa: CASSSGAWDQPQHF
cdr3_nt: TGTGCCAGCAGTTCAGGGGCCTGGGATCAGCCCCAGCATTTT

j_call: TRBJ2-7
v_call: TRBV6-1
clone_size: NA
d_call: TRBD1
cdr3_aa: CASSGTGVSEQYF
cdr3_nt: TGTGCCAGTTCCGGGACAGGCGTCAGCGAGCAGTACTTC

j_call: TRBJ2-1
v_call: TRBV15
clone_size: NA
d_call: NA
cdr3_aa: CATSTRTGQNNEQFF
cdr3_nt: TGTGCCACCAGCACTCGCACGGGACAAAACAATGAGCAGTTCTTC

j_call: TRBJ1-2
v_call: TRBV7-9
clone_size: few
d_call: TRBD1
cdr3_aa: CASRSDRGDDGYTF
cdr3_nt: TGTGCCAGCAGATCCGACAGGGGCGACGATGGCTACACCTTC

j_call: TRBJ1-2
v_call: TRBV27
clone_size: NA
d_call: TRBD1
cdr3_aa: CASSSGTAENYGYTF
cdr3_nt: TGTGCCAGCAGTTCAGGGACAGCCGAAAACTATGGCTACACCTTC

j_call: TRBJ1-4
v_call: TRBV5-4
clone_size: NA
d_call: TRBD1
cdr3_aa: CASSLFRGEKLFF
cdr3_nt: TGTGCCAGCAGCTTGTTCAGGGGGGAAAAACTGTTTTTT

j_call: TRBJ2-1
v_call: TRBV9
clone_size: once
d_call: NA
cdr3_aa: CASPCNPGKPSYNEQFF
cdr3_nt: TGTGCCAGCCCCTGTAATCCAGGGAAGCCCTCCTACAATGAGCAGTTCTTC

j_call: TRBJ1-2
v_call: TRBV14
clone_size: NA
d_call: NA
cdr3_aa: CASSQDTARYGYTF
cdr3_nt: TGTGCCAGCAGCCAAGATACAGCTCGCTATGGCTACACCTTC

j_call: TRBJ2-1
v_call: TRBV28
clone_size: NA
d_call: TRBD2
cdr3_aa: CASSFRGRRDNEQFF
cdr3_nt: TGTGCCAGCAGTTTTCGCGGGAGAAGGGACAATGAGCAGTTCTTC

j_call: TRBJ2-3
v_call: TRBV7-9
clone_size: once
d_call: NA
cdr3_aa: CASSFQSTDTQYF
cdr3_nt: TGTGCCAGCAGCTTCCAAAGCACAGATACGCAGTATTTT

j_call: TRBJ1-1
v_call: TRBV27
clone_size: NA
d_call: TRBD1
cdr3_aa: CASSQGQGSTEAFF
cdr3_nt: TGTGCCAGCAGTCAGGGACAGGGGTCGACTGAAGCTTTCTTT

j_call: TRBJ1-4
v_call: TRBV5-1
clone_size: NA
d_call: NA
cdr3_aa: CASSLPGRTNEKLFF
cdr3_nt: TGCGCCAGCAGCTTGCCCGGGAGAACTAATGAAAAACTGTTTTTT

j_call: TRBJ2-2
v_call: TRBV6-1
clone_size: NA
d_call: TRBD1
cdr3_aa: CASSESQGAENTGELFF
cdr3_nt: TGTGCCAGCAGTGAATCACAGGGGGCGGAAAACACCGGGGAGCTGTTTTTT

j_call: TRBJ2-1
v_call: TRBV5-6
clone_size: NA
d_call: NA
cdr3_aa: CASSRQVDEQFF
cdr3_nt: TGTGCCAGCAGCAGACAGGTGGATGAGCAGTTCTTC

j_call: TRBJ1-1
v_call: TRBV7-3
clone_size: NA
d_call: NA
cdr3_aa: CASSLSGLGRGSEAFF
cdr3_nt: TGTGCCAGCAGCTTATCAGGTTTGGGGCGTGGATCTGAAGCTTTCTTT

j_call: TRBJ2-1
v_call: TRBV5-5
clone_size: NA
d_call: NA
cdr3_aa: CASSLDAGYNEQFF
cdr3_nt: TGTGCCAGCAGCTTGGACGCCGGGTACAATGAGCAGTTCTTC

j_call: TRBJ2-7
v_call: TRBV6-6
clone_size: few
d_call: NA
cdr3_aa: CASSLQGQGEQYF
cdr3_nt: TGTGCCAGCAGCCTCCAGGGGCAGGGGGAGCAGTACTTC

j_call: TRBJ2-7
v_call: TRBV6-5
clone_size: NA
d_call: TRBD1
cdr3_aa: CASSYTGTGVYYEQYF
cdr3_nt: TGTGCCAGCAGCTACACCGGGACAGGGGTTTACTACGAGCAGTACTTC

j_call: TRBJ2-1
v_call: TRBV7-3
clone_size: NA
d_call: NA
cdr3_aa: CASSLGSPNEQFF
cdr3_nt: TGTGCCAGCAGCCTCGGGAGCCCGAATGAGCAGTTCTTC

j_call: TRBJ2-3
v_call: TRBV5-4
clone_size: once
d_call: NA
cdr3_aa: CASSFAGGTDTQYF
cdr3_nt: TGTGCCAGCAGCTTTGCAGGGGGCACAGATACGCAGTATTTT

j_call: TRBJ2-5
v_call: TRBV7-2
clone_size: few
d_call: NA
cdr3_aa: CASSQGGIQYF
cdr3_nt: TGTGCCAGCAGCCAAGGGGGAATCCAGTACTTC

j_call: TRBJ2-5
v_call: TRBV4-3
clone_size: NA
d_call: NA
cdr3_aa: CASSQDPAFGSRETQYF
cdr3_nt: TGCGCCAGCAGCCAAGATCCAGCTTTCGGGAGCAGAGAGACCCAGTACTTC

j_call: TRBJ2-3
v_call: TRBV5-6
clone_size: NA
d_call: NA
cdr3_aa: CASRLTGPSTDTQYF
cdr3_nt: TGTGCCAGCAGGTTGACAGGACCTAGCACAGATACGCAGTATTTT